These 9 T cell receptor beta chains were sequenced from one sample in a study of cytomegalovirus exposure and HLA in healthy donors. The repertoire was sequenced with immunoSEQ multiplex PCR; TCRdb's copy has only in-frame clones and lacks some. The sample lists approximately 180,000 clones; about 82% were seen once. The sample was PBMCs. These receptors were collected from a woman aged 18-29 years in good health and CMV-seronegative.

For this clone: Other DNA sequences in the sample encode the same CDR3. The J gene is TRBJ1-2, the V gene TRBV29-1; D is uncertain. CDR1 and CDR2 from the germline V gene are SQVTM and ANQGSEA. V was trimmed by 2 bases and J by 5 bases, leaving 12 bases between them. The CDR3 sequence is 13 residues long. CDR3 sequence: CSVETGTAYGYTF. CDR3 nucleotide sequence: TGCAGCGTTGAAACGGGAACAGCTTATGGCTACACCTTC.

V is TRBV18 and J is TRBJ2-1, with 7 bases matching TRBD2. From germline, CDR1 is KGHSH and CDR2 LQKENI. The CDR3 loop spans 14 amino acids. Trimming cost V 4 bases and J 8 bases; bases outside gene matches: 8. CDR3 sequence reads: CASSQTGGSDEQFF. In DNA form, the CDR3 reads TGTGCCAGCTCACAAACGGGAGGCAGCGATGAGCAGTTCTTC.

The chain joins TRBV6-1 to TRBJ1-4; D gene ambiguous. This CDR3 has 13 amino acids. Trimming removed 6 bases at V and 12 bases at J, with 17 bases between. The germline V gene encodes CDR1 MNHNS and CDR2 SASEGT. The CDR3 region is CASRRHIREELFF. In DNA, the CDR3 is TGTGCCAGCAGACGCCACATCCGGGAGGAACTGTTTTTT.

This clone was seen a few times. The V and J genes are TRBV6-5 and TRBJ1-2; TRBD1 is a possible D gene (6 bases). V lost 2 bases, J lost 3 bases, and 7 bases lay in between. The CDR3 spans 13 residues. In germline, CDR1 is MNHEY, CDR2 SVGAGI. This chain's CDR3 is CASSYAGDYGYTF. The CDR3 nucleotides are TGTGCCAGCAGTTACGCAGGGGACTATGGCTACACCTTC.

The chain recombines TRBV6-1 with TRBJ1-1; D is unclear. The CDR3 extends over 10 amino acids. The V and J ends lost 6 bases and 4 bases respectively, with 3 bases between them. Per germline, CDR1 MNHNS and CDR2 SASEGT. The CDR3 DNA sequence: TGTGCCAGCAGGCGCACTGAAGCTTTCTTT. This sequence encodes CASRRTEAFF.

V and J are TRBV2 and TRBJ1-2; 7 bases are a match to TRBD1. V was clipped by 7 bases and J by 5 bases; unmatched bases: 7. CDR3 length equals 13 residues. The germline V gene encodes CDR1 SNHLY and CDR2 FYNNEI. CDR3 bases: TGTGCCAGCACCATAGGGGGCGAGTATGGCTACACCTTC. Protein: CASTIGGEYGYTF.

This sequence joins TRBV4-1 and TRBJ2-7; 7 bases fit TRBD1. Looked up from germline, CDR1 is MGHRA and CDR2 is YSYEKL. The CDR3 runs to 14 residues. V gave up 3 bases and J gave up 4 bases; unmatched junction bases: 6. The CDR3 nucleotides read TGCGCCAGCAGCCAGGGAAGACAGGGATACGAGCAGTACTTC. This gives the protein CASSQGRQGYEQYF.

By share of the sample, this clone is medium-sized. CDR3 protein: CASRGGVRPGELFF. The DNA of the CDR3 is TGTGCCAGCCGGGGGGGGGTCCGCCCCGGGGAGCTGTTTTTT. The chain links TRBV27 to TRBJ2-2; 8 positions agree with TRBD2. The CDR3 length is 14 residues. Per germline, CDR1 MNHEY and CDR2 SMNVEV (reference sequence). V shed 8 bases and J 6 bases; nucleotides not matched to a gene: 8.

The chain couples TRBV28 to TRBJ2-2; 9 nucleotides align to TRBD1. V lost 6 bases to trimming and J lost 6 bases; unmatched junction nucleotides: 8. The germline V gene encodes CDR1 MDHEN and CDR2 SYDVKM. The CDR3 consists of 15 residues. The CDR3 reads CASSSGTGIPGELFF. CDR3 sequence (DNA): TGTGCCAGCAGCTCCGGGACAGGGATCCCCGGGGAGCTGTTTTTT.